This T cell receptor beta chain appears in the sequencing data of a study of neurological immune-mediated disorders (dated by TCRdb to about 2019). Regarding the study in general: Among the 35 or so multiple sclerosis patients, relapsing-remitting MS was present in 31 and secondary progressive MS was present in 3. Peripheral blood TCR-beta repertoires from HTLV-I-associated myelopathy (HAM/TSP) patients, multiple sclerosis patients and healthy controls were compared by UMI-based sequencing. Longitudinal samples, technical triplicates and paired sorted CD4+ and CD8+ T-cell subsets, alongside PBMC samples, were included among the approximately 98 TCR-beta libraries. The cohort included 60 to 75 subjects: roughly 15 with HAM/TSP, some 35 with multiple sclerosis, and approximately 20 healthy controls.

Spanning cysteine to phenylalanine, the CDR3 consists of 13 amino acids. Solely the CDR3 DNA is kept, with 39 bases framed from the first base. CDR1 and CDR2, looked up from the germline V gene (reference sequence), are SSHAT and FNYEAQ. V gives up 1 base and J gives up 8 bases, and the segment between their germline ends measures 9 bases. This clonotype showed up just a few times. Its antigen is still unknown. Per-base qualities were not stored, and no clone one base away is much larger. cDNA synthesis used template-switch 5'RACE with a primer carrying a 10-nucleotide random unique molecular identifier tagging each TCR transcript. Every sequencing run covered 15-18 subjects and yielded more than 180 million TCR-beta sequences. Total RNA was extracted with the RNeasy kit. The KAPA Real-time Library Amplification kit was used to amplify TCR-beta VDJ regions with primers for the TCR constant region and the 5'RACE anchor. A first PCR added sample indexes and Illumina adaptors, and a second PCR then raised library yield. After Ampure bead purification, the roughly 650 bp TCR product was size-selected on a 2% E-gel SizeSelection system. Library quality was checked on a Bioanalyzer, concentration was measured with Qubit, and libraries were quantified with the Kapa Library Quantification kit before pooling. Paired-end 2 x 150 bp sequencing of the libraries was performed on an Illumina HiSeq 2500. To increase sequence diversity, roughly 24-31% phiX was spiked into each library pool. The original pipeline was this. Quality-filtered reads were processed with the UMI-based MiGEC pipeline, and over 90% of raw TCR sequences were removed by the MiGEC pipeline during error correction. IMGT germline references were used for aligning VDJ genes, and each clonotype was defined as a unique CDR3 amino acid sequence together with its V-J genes. VDJtools evaluated clonal expansion, Shannon diversity and CDR3 relatedness (CalcPairwiseDistances, ClusterSamples); CLCbio workbench built phylogenetic trees. A clone was classed as expanded if it had 8 or more unique UMIs, a cutoff based on coefficient-of-variation modelling across technical triplicates. The public reads were reanalyzed by TCRdb: fastp trimming at Q25, MiXCR alignment, in-frame beta chains only. Each CDR3 protein gets just one entry, which takes the most common genes and DNA from the rows behind it. TCRdb, rather than the study authors, made the V and J calls. Present in this sample are tens of thousands of distinct CDR3 sequences, over 2% of which were seen just once. The top ten clonotypes cover roughly 2.3% of the sample.

Findings and caveats that apply to the study as a whole: The MS cluster was not associated with any clinical or MRI features, and the authors stated that larger cohorts are needed. TCR clonal expansion was highest in HAM/TSP patients and lowest in MS patients, with MS patients falling below even healthy controls. Across subjects, expanded clones never shared an identical CDR3 amino acid sequence, which suggests that the TCR-beta repertoires in every group were private. In phylogenetic analysis, the repertoires of 18 of 34 MS patients grouped into a cluster of related CDR3 sequences, which suggests a possible signature at the repertoire level.

Libraries from unsorted PBMCs were made from 2 million PBMCs kept in RNAlater at -80 degrees C until RNA extraction. The multiple sclerosis patients were enrolled in a US clinical protocol that evaluated disease progression with magnetic resonance imaging. Peripheral blood was subjected to Ficoll-Hypaque density gradient centrifugation to isolate PBMCs, which were then cryopreserved in liquid nitrogen. The source is a man in his forties or fifties with multiple sclerosis. This chain is built from TRBV7-7 and TRBJ2-1, with no confident D gene call. The specimen sequenced was PBMCs. The nucleotide sequence reads as follows: TGTGCCAGCAGCTTAGGGAAGGGCGATGAGCAGTTCTTC. It translates as CASSLGKGDEQFF.